What follows are 16 T cell receptor beta chains derived from one specimen sequenced in a study of T cell clonotyping in hematopoietic cell transplantation (dated by TCRdb to about 2021). Library method: the immunoSEQ multiplex PCR assay. TCRdb re-hosts the immuneACCESS table, in-frame sequences only. Its copies lack some clones; in the studies checked, an unresolved V gene accounts for under half of them, and the cause for the rest is not known. For this sample the table gives 50,000 or so clones, of which roughly 80% were detected only once. The ten largest clonotypes hold roughly 5.5% of the sample. Per the publication, the time point label means: recipient sample about 28 days before transplant, after cytoreduction. Specimen: peripheral blood mononuclear cells, collected before stem cell transplant. These receptors came from a man between 60 and 75 years old with myelodysplastic syndrome. Some clones in this sample may be carry-over from other donors' samples.

The chain employs TRBV29-1 and TRBJ2-3; TRBD2 aligns across 11 bases. With 6 bases clipped from V and 1 base from J, the junction kept 3 bases outside the gene matches. The CDR3 contains 14 residues. Germline CDR1 reads SQVTM; CDR2 reads ANQGSEA. In nucleotides, the CDR3 is TGCAGCGTGGGGACTAGCGGAGGCACAGATACGCAGTATTTT. Translated: CSVGTSGGTDTQYF.

The rearrangement joins TRBV30 to TRBJ1-5; perhaps TRBD1 as D (5 bases). The V and J ends lost 5 bases and 3 bases respectively, with 8 bases between them. This CDR3 region has 12 residues. CDR1 and CDR2 (germline): GTSNPN, SVGIG (reference sequence). The CDR3 here is CAWSGDNQPQHF. CDR3 sequence (DNA): TGTGCCTGGTCGGGGGACAATCAGCCCCAGCATTTT.

A remark on this clone: Compared with germline, one end of the junction differs, possibly owing to a read error. V usage is TRBV6-6 and J usage is TRBJ1-1, with 8 nucleotides matching TRBD1. Per germline, CDR1 MNHNY and CDR2 SVGAGI (reference sequence). This CDR3 is 15 amino acids long. Here the CDR3 DNA reads TGTGCCAGCAGTGACTCCGGGACAGGTGCCCAAGAAGCTTTCTTT. It translates to CASSDSGTGAQEAFF.

The V call is TRBV28, the J call TRBJ1-4; 8 bases align to TRBD1. The CDR3 extends over 14 amino acids. The germline V gene encodes CDR1 MDHEN and CDR2 SYDVKM. V lost 6 bases and J lost 7; bases outside the gene matches: 7. CDR3 DNA: TGTGCCAGCAGCTTACAGGGGGTAGTTGAAAAACTGTTTTTT. Translation gives CASSLQGVVEKLFF.

CDR3 in DNA: TGTGCCAGCAGTCCCGGACTAGCGGGGGGTAGGTGGGAGGAGACCCAGTACTTC. It codes for CASSPGLAGGRWEETQYF. This chain uses TRBV5-4 with TRBJ2-5; 14 nucleotides line up with TRBD2. Germline assignment: CDR1 SGHNT and CDR2 YYREEE (reference sequence). This CDR3 has 18 amino acids. The V and J ends lost 5 bases and 5 bases, in that order; junction bases with no gene match: 14.

V usage is TRBV4-3 and J usage is TRBJ2-2; D uncertain. CDR1 LGHNA and CDR2 YSLEER come from the germline V gene. The germline V and J ends were trimmed by 1 base and 5 bases, with 5 bases remaining between them. This CDR3 contains 13 residues. In nucleotides, the CDR3 is TGCGCCAGCAGCCAAGTGGTGACCGGGGAGCTGTTTTTT. Translating gives CASSQVVTGELFF.

This rearrangement joins TRBV5-1 to TRBJ1-4; tentative D call: TRBD1 (5 bases). Trimming removed 0 bases at V and 6 bases at J, with 9 bases between. This CDR3 region has 14 residues. Looked up from germline, CDR1 is SGHRS and CDR2 is YFSETQ. The CDR3 region has the DNA TGCGCCAGCAGCTTGGACGGGGGGGATGAAAAACTGTTTTTT. Translation: CASSLDGGDEKLFF.

The chain uses TRBV4-3 and TRBJ1-3; 7 bases are shared with TRBD1. The CDR3 length is 17 residues. Per germline, CDR1 LGHNA and CDR2 YSLEER. V gave up 6 bases and J gave up 0 bases; unmatched junction bases: 11. CDR3 sequence: CASSQRLTGPSGNTIYF. CDR3 DNA: TGCGCCAGCAGTCAAAGGCTGACAGGGCCCTCTGGAAACACCATATATTTT.

This clone appeared once. The chain recombines TRBV28 with TRBJ1-5; no definite D call. The CDR3 sequence is 11 residues long. V dropped 6 bases and J dropped 3 bases, with 3 bases sitting between them. Germline V CDR1 and CDR2: MDHEN, SYDVKM. The CDR3 sequence is CASSYNQPQHF. The CDR3, as DNA: TGTGCCAGCAGCTACAATCAGCCCCAGCATTTT.

This clone was observed a few times. The chain combines TRBV7-6 with TRBJ2-2, with 7 bases identical to TRBD2. Germline V gene lookup returns CDR1 SGHVS and CDR2 FNYEAQ. J gave up 5 bases and V 6 bases, and 9 bases lay outside the gene matches. There are 15 residues in the CDR3. CDR3 sequence: CASSKRDYQTGELFF. CDR3 bases: TGTGCCAGCAGTAAAAGGGACTACCAAACCGGGGAGCTGTTTTTT.

The V gene is TRBV5-1, the J gene TRBJ2-7; D possibly corresponds to TRBD1 (6 bases). The V gene lost 3 bases and the J gene lost 0 bases, with 10 bases spanning the gap. This CDR3 contains 14 residues. Germline V lookup: CDR1 SGHRS, CDR2 YFSETQ. The CDR3 reads CASSWDINSYEQYF. CDR3 DNA: TGCGCCAGCAGCTGGGACATAAACTCCTACGAGCAGTACTTC. Full variable domain (missing parts from reference TRBV5-1 and TRBJ2-7): KAGVTQTPRYLIKTRGQQVTLSCSPISGHRSVSWYQQTPGQGLQFLFEYFSETQRNKGNFPGRFSGRQFSNSRSEMNVSTLELGDSALYLCASSWDINSYEQYFGPGTRLTVT.

This sequence joins TRBV4-2 and TRBJ1-4; no clear D gene. This CDR3 spans 16 amino acids. Germline V CDR1 and CDR2: LGHNA, YNFKEQ. The V end was cut by 4 bases, the J end by 9 bases, with 21 bases between. CDR3 sequence (DNA): TGTGCCAGCAGCCCCACCGTGGTTGGCCTCGGGAAAAAACTGTTTTTT. It encodes CASSPTVVGLGKKLFF.

The chain combines TRBV5-1 with TRBJ2-5; TRBD1 or TRBD2 may be the D gene (5 bases each). CDR1 SGHRS and CDR2 YFSETQ come from the germline V gene. There are 15 residues in the CDR3. With 2 bases removed from V and 5 bases from J, the gap between germline ends came to 16 bases. The CDR3 DNA follows: TGCGCCAGCAGCTTAGGAATCTACAGGAGGGAGACCCAGTACTTC. This encodes CASSLGIYRRETQYF. The entire variable domain, with the rest obtained from reference TRBV5-1 and TRBJ2-5, is as follows: KAGVTQTPRYLIKTRGQQVTLSCSPISGHRSVSWYQQTPGQGLQFLFEYFSETQRNKGNFPGRFSGRQFSNSRSEMNVSTLELGDSALYLCASSLGIYRRETQYFGPGTRLLVL.

The genes are TRBV7-3 and TRBJ2-3; no definite D call. CDR3 size: 14 residues. Germline CDR1 reads SGHTA; CDR2 reads FQGTGA. V was trimmed by 5 bases and J by 2 bases, leaving 11 bases between them. The CDR3 region has the DNA TGTGCCAGCAGCCCTGGCGCCGACACAGATACGCAGTATTTT. Translation: CASSPGADTDTQYF.

Only one count was recorded for this clone. The chain joins TRBV6-1 to TRBJ1-4; D is unresolved. The ends were cut back, 0 bases at V and 6 bases at J, with 8 bases in the middle. CDR1 is MNHNS and CDR2 is SASEGT in the germline V gene. CDR3 length: 14 amino acids. The CDR3 nucleotides read TGTGCCAGCAGTGAAGCAGGAAAGGATGAAAAACTGTTTTTT. Translation gives CASSEAGKDEKLFF.

This clone was seen a handful of times. The CDR3 is CASSQDLRTEAFF. CDR3 sequence (DNA): TGTGCCAGCAGCCAAGATCTTCGGACTGAAGCTTTCTTT. The chain carries TRBV4-2 and TRBJ1-1; the D is unclear. Germline-derived CDR1 and CDR2 are LGHNA and YNFKEQ. The germline V and J ends were trimmed by 0 bases and 5 bases, with 7 bases remaining between them. This CDR3 is built from 13 residues.